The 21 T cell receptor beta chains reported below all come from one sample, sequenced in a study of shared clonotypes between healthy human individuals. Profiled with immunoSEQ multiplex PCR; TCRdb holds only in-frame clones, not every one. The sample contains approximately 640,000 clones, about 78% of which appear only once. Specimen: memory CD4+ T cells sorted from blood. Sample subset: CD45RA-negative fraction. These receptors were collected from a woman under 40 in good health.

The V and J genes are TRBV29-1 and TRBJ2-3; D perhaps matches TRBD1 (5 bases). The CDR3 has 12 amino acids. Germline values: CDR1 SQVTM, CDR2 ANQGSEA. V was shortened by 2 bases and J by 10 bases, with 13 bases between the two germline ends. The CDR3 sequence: CSVEIRLGAQYF. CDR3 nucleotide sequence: TGCAGCGTTGAAATACGGCTAGGGGCGCAGTATTTT.

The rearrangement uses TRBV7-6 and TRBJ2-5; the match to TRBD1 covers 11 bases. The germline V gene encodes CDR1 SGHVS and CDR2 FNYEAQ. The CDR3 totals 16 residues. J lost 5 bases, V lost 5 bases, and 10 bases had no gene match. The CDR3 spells CASSPGQGAVWETQYF. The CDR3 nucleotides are TGTGCCAGCAGCCCAGGACAGGGGGCTGTCTGGGAGACCCAGTACTTC.

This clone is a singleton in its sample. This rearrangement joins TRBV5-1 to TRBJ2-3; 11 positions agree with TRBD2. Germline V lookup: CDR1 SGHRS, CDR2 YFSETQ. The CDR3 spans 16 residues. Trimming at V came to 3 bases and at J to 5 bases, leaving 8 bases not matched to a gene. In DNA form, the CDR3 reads TGCGCCAGCAGCTCCGAGACTAGCGGGGTGGGAGATACGCAGTATTTT. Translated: CASSSETSGVGDTQYF. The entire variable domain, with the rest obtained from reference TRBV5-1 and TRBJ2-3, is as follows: KAGVTQTPRYLIKTRGQQVTLSCSPISGHRSVSWYQQTPGQGLQFLFEYFSETQRNKGNFPGRFSGRQFSNSRSEMNVSTLELGDSALYLCASSSETSGVGDTQYFGPGTRLTVL.

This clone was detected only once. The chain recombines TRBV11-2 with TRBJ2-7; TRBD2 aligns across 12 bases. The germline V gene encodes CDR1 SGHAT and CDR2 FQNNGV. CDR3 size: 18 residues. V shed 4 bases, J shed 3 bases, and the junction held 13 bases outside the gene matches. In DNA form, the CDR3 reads TGTGCCAGCAGCTCCGACTGGGGGGCTAGCGGGAGGGTCTACGAGCAGTACTTC. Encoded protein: CASSSDWGASGRVYEQYF. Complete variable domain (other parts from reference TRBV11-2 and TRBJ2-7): EAGVAQSPRYKIIEKRQSVAFWCNPISGHATLYWYQQILGQGPKLLIQFQNNGVVDDSQLPKDRFSAERLKGVDSTLKIQPAKLEDSAVYLCASSSDWGASGRVYEQYFGPGTRLTVT.

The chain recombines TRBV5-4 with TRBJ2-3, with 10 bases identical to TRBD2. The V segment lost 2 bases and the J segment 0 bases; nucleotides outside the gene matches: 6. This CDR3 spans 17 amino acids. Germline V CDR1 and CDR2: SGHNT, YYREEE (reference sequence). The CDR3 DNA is TGTGCCAGCAGCTTCGGACTAGCGGATACTAGCACAGATACGCAGTATTTT. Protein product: CASSFGLADTSTDTQYF.

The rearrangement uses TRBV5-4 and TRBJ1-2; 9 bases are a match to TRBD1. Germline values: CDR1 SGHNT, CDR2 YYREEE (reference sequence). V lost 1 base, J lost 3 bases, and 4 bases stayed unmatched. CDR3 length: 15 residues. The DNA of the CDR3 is TGTGCCAGCAGCTTGAACAGGGGGCTGGACTATGGCTACACCTTC. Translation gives CASSLNRGLDYGYTF.

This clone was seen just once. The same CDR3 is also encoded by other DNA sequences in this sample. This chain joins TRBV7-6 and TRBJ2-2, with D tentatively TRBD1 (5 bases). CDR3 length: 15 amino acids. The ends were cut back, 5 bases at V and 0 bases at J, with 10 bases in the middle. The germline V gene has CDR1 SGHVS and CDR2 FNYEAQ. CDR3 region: CASSRSRANTGELFF. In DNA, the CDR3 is TGTGCCAGCAGCCGCTCCAGGGCGAACACCGGGGAGCTGTTTTTT. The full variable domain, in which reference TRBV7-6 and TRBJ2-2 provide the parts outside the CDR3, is GAGVSQSPRYKVTKRGQDVALRCDPISGHVSLYWYRQALGQGPEFLTYFNYEAQQDKSGLPNDRFSAERPEGSISTLTIQRTEQRDSAMYRCASSRSRANTGELFFGEGSRLTVL.

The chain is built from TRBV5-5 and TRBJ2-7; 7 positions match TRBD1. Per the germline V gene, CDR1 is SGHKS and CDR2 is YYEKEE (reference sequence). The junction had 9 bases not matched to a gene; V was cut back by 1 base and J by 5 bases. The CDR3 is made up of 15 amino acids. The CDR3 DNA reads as TGTGCCAGCAGCTTGCCCCGGGGACAGAGCGACGAGCAGTACTTC. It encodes CASSLPRGQSDEQYF.

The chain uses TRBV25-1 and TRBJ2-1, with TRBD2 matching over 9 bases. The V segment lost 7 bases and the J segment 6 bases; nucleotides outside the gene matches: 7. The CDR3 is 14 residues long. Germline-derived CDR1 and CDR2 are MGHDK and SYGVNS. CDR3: CASTPGLAGNEQFF. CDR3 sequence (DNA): TGTGCCAGCACTCCGGGACTAGCAGGCAATGAGCAGTTCTTC. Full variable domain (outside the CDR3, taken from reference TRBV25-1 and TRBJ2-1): EADIYQTPRYLVIGTGKKITLECSQTMGHDKMYWYQQDPGMELHLIHYSYGVNSTEKGDLSSESTVSRIRTEHFPLTLESARPSHTSQYLCASTPGLAGNEQFFGPGTRLTVL.

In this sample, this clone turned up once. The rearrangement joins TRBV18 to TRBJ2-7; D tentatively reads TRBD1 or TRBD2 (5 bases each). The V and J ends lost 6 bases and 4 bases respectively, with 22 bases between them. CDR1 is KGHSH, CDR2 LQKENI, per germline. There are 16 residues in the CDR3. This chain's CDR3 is CASSRAVGALFYEQYF. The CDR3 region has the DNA TGTGCCAGCTCCAGGGCTGTGGGAGCCCTGTTTTACGAGCAGTACTTC.

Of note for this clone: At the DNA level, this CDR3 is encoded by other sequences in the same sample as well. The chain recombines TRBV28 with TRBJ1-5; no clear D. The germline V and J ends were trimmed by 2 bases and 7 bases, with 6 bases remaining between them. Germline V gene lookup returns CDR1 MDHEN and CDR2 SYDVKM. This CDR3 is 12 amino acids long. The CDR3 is CASSLVRQPQHF. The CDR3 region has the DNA TGTGCCAGCAGTTTAGTGCGCCAGCCCCAGCATTTT.

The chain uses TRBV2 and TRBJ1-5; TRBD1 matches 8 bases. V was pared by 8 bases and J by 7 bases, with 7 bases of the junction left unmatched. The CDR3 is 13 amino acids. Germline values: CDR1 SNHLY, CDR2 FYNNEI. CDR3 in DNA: TGTGCCAGCCGACAGGGGAGTTTACAGCCCCAGCATTTT. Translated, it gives CASRQGSLQPQHF.

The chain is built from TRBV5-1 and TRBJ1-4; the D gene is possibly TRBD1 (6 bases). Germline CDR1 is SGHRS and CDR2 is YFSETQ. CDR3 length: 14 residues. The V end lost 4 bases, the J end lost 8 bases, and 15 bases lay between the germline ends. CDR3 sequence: CASSTGTQGEKLFF. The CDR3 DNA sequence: TGCGCCAGCAGCACCGGGACACAAGGCGAAAAACTGTTTTTT.

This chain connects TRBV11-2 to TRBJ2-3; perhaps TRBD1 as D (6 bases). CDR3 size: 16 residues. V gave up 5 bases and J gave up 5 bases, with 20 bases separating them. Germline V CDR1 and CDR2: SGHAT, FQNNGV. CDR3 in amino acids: CASSGTSILGGDTQYF. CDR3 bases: TGTGCCAGCAGCGGGACCAGCATTTTAGGGGGAGATACGCAGTATTTT.

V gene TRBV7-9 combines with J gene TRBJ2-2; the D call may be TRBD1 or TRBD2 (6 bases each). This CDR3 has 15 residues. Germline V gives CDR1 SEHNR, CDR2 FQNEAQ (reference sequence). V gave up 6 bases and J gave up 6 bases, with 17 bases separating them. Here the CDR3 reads CASRPGGGMAGELFF. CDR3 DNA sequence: TGTGCCAGCAGACCCGGAGGGGGGATGGCCGGGGAGCTGTTTTTT. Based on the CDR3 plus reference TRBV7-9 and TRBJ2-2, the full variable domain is DTGVSQNPRHKITKRGQNVTFRCDPISEHNRLYWYRQTLGQGPEFLTYFQNEAQLEKSRLLSDRFSAERPKGSFSTLEIQRTEQGDSAMYLCASRPGGGMAGELFFGEGSRLTVL.

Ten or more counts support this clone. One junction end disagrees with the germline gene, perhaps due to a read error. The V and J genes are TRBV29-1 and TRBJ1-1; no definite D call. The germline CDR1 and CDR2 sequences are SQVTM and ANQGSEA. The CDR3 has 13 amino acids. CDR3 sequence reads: CSAEQFGSTRAFF. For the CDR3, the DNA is TGCAGCGCTGAACAGTTCGGGTCGACAAGAGCTTTCTTT.

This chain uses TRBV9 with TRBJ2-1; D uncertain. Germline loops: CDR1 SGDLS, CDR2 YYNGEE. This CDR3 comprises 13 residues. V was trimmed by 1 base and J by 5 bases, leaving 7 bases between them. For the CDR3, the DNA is TGTGCCAGCAGCGTATACCTAGACAATGAGCAGTTCTTC. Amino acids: CASSVYLDNEQFF.

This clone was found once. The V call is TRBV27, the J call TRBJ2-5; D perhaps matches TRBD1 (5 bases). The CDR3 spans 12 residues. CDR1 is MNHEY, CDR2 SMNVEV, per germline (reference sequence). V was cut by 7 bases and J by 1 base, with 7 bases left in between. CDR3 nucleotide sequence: TGTGCCAGCACGCAGGGCCAAGAGACCCAGTACTTC. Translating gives CASTQGQETQYF.

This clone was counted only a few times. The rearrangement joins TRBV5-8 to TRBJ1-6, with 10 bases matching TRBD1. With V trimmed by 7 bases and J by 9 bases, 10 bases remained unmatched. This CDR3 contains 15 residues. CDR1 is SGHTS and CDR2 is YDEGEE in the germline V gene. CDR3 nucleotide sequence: TGTGCCAGCCCGAATGGACAGGGGGAATTTTCACCCCTCCACTTT. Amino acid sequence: CASPNGQGEFSPLHF.

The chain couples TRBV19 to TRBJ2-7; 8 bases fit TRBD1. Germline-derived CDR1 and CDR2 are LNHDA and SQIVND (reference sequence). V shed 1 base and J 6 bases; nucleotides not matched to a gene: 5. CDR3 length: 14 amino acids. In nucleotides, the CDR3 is TGTGCCAGTAGTATAGGACAGGGGTCTGCCGAGCAGTACTTC. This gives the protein CASSIGQGSAEQYF.

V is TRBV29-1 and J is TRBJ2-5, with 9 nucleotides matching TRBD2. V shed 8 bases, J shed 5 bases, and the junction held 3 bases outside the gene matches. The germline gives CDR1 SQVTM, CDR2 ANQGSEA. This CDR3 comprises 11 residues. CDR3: CSPREGETQYF. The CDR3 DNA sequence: TGCAGCCCGCGGGAGGGGGAGACCCAGTACTTC. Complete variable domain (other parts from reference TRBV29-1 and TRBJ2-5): SAVISQKPSRDICQRGTSLTIQCQVDSQVTMMFWYRQQPGQSLTLIATANQGSEATYESGFVIDKFPISRPNLTFSTLTVSNMSPEDSSIYLCSPREGETQYFGPGTRLLVL.